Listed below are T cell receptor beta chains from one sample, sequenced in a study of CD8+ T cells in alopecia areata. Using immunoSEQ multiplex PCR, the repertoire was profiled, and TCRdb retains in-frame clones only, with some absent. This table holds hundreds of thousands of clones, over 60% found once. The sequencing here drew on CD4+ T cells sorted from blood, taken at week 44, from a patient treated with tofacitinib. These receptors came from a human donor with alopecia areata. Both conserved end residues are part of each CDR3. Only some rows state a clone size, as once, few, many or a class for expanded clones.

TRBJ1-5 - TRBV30 CAWSVTENQQPQHF
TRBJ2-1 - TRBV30 CALRGQGRVEFF
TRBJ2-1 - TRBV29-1 CSGTDPEQFF
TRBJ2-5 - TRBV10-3 CAISVGGAQETQYF
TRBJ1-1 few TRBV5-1 CASTPATRESGTEAFF
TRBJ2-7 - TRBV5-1 CASSSGGYYEQYF
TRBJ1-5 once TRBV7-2 CASSSWSNQPQHF
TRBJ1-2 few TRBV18 CASSLDRNYGYTF
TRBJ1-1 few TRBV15 CATSREDEAFF
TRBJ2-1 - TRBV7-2 CASSLALLAGGSYNEQFF
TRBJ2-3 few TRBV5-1 CASSKDRSMRVGTDTQYF
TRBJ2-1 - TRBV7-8 CASSLSQGPYNEQFF
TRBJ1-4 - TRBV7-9 CASSPSGTGEKLFF
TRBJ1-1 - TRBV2 CASTKNTEAFF
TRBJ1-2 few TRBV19 CASSIGPGYTF
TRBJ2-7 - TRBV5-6 CASSSRHWAPYEQYF
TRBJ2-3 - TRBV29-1 CSVAGRITDTQYF
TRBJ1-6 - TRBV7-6 CASRNDRDSPLHF
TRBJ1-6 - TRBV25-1 CASSEVSYNSPLHF
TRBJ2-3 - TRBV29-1 CSVGKTSGSTDTQYF
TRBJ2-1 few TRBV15 CATSNPSPTSGGTYNEQFF
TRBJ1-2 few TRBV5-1 CASSWTVLGQGDYTF
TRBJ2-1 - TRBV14 CASSRTSGYNEQFF
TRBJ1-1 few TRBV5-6 CASSPGTGRTEAFF
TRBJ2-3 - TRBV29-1 CSVLVVAGTDTQYF
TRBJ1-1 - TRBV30 CAWSKGGLGEAFF
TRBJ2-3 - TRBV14 CASSQRLESTDTQYF
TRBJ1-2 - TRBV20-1 CSAVEDGYTF